This is a list of T cell receptor beta chains from one sample in a study of OX40 agonist ivuxolimab in advanced cancers. The data were produced by immunoSEQ multiplex PCR, yet TCRdb's version contains in-frame clones alone and is incomplete. The table has some 46,000 clones, approximately 88% seen once. Sequencing was performed on CD4+ or CD8+ T cells sorted from blood, taken in a trial of the OX40 agonist ivuxolimab. These receptors originate from an adult with an advanced solid tumor such as melanoma, head and neck, liver or kidney cancer. Each CDR3 is given with its conserved first and last residue. Fields, in order: D gene, clone size, J gene, V gene, CDR3 DNA, CDR3 protein. D genes are given only for firm matches. Clone size is given for some rows only: seen once, a few or many times, or a class if the clone is expanded.

TRBD1 | . | TRBJ1-6 | TRBV5-6 | TGTGCCAGCAGCCAGACAGGGCTTTCTTCACCCCTCCACTTT | CASSQTGLSSPLHF
. | once | TRBJ2-5 | TRBV18 | TGTGCCAGCTCACCTTACAGGCTCCAAGAGACCCAGTACTTC | CASSPYRLQETQYF
TRBD1 | . | TRBJ1-5 | TRBV7-3 | TGTGCCAGCAGTCGCCGGGACAGGGAAGATCAGCCCCAGCATTTT | CASSRRDREDQPQHF
TRBD2 | . | TRBJ2-1 | TRBV12-5 | TGTGCTAGTGGTTTGGTAGGGGGACTAGTGAATACACTAAGCTCCTACAATGAGCAGTTCTTC | CASGLVGGLVNTLSSYNEQFF
TRBD1 | . | TRBJ2-1 | TRBV7-9 | TGTGCCAGCAGCTTAGGGTCCGGGACAGGCACCTACAATGAGCAGTTCTTC | CASSLGSGTGTYNEQFF
. | . | TRBJ2-3 | TRBV11-2 | TGTGCCAGCAGCTTAGTACCGGGTCATACGCAGTATTTT | CASSLVPGHTQYF
. | few | TRBJ1-2 | TRBV10-1 | TGCGCCAGCAGCCCCACTGGCCTCTATGGCTACACCTTC | CASSPTGLYGYTF
. | . | TRBJ2-6 | TRBV29-1 | TGCAGCGTACTAGACAGTGCTTCCAACGTCCTGACTTTC | CSVLDSASNVLTF
TRBD1 | . | TRBJ2-7 | TRBV7-9 | TGTGCCAGCAGCACACCGATCCGGGACAGGGGCTACGAGCAGTACTTC | CASSTPIRDRGYEQYF
. | . | TRBJ1-2 | TRBV6-1 | TGTGCCAGCAGTGAAGCGACAGTATATGGCTACACCTTC | CASSEATVYGYTF